This is a list of T cell receptor beta chains from one sample in a study of blood T cells in healthy people across ages. Each CDR3 protein gets one entry after TCRdb re-called the 5' RACE reads with MiXCR. The sample has around 970,000 distinct CDR3 sequences, roughly 51% seen once; the top ten hold 20% to 25%. Sequenced material: blood. The origin of the receptors is a woman aged 60-75 years in good health. Both conserved end residues are part of each CDR3. The D gene is left open where the match is weak. Part of the rows lack a size; the others show once, few, many or a class for expanded clones.

13	TRBD1	TRBV6-5	few	TRBJ2-5	TGTGCCAGCAGTTACGGGGACAGGGAGACCCAGTACTTC	CASSYGDRETQYF
12	TRBD2	TRBV5-6	-	TRBJ2-5	TGTGCCAGCAGCCAGACTAGCGTGGCCCAGTACTTC	CASSQTSVAQYF
12	TRBD1	TRBV28	-	TRBJ1-6	TGTGCCAGCAGTAACAGGGGTTCACCCCTCCACTTT	CASSNRGSPLHF
11	-	TRBV11-2	-	TRBJ2-1	TGTCCCAGCAGCCCGAGATCCATGCAGTTCTTC	CPSSPRSMQFF
14	-	TRBV29-1	-	TRBJ2-1	TGCAGCGTTGAAAATGGGACCGGGTCCAATGAGCAGTTCTTC	CSVENGTGSNEQFF
15	TRBD2	TRBV20-1	-	TRBJ2-5	TGCAGTGCTAGGATAATGACTAGCGGGTCTAGGGAGCAGTACTTC	CSARIMTSGSREQYF
13	TRBD2	TRBV20-1	few	TRBJ2-3	TGCAGCGCCGGACTAGCGGGGACAGATACGCAGTATTTT	CSAGLAGTDTQYF
12	TRBD1	TRBV6-5	once	TRBJ1-6	TGTGCCAGCACCAGGGGGAGATCACCCCTCCACTTT	CASTRGRSPLHF
13	-	TRBV28	-	TRBJ1-2	TGTGCCAGCAGCCTCCCATTTAACTATGGCTACACCTTC	CASSLPFNYGYTF
12	-	TRBV20-1	-	TRBJ1-2	TGCAGTGCGAGAGAGCCAGCGGGTGGCTACACCTTC	CSAREPAGGYTF
14	-	TRBV12-3/TRBV12-4	-	TRBJ2-3	TGTGCCAGCAGTGTATGGGGTAACACAGATACGCAGTATTTT	CASSVWGNTDTQYF
16	-	TRBV28	once	TRBJ1-2	TGTGCCAGCAGCCAAGACCCGACAGGTTTTTCTCATGGCTACACCTTC	CASSQDPTGFSHGYTF
13	-	TRBV18	-	TRBJ1-2	TGTGCCAGCTCACCTGCGATATATCAAGGCTACACCTTC	CASSPAIYQGYTF
13	-	TRBV20-1	-	TRBJ1-4	TGCAGTGTTACCCAGAGATATAATGAAAAACTGTTTTTT	CSVTQRYNEKLFF
15	TRBD2	TRBV18	-	TRBJ2-1	TGTGCCAGCTTCGAACCGGGACTAGCGGGAAATGAGCAGTTCTTC	CASFEPGLAGNEQFF
12	-	TRBV29-1	-	TRBJ2-5	TGCAGCGTTGAGTTGAGCCTCGGGACCCAGTACTTC	CSVELSLGTQYF
12	-	TRBV20-1	-	TRBJ2-7	TGCAGTCAAGCGGTGAGCTCCTACGAGCAGTACTTC	CSQAVSSYEQYF
13	-	TRBV3-1	few	TRBJ2-3	TGTGCCAGCCAGGACACCAGCACAGATACGCAGTATTTT	CASQDTSTDTQYF
17	-	TRBV20-1	-	TRBJ1-1	TGCAGTGCTACCCCTGTGAGGGGGGTAGGTAGTCACACTGAAGCTTTCTTT	CSATPVRGVGSHTEAFF
15	-	TRBV29-1	-	TRBJ1-5	TGCAGCGTTGGAGCGGGGGCCGAGACGGGTCAGCCCCAGCATTTT	CSVGAGAETGQPQHF
14	-	TRBV5-1	-	TRBJ2-5	TGCGCCAGCAGCGTAGCAGGGTACGAAGAGACCCAGTACTTC	CASSVAGYEETQYF
15	-	TRBV29-1	-	TRBJ2-1	TGCAGCGTTGGGGCCGGGGAGCGAACCTACAATGAGCAGTTCTTC	CSVGAGERTYNEQFF
15	-	TRBV6-2/TRBV6-3	-	TRBJ2-1	TGTGCCAGCAGCTATAGCGAACCCTCCTACAATGAGCAGTTCTTC	CASSYSEPSYNEQFF
15	TRBD2	TRBV2	once	TRBJ2-1	TGTGCCAGCAGGAGGACTAGCGGGAGTGAAAGTGAGCAGTTCTTC	CASRRTSGSESEQFF
14	TRBD2	TRBV11-2	-	TRBJ2-4	TGTGCCAGCAGCTTAAACCCTAGCGGGAGTGTTCGGTACTTC	CASSLNPSGSVRYF
16	-	TRBV6-5	-	TRBJ1-2	TGTGCCAGCAGTTACTCGAATTCCCGGGGGAACTATGGCTACACCTTC	CASSYSNSRGNYGYTF
15	TRBD2	TRBV12-3/TRBV12-4	-	TRBJ2-7	TGTGCCAGCAGATACGGGACTAGCGGGAGCGGCGAGCAGTACTTC	CASRYGTSGSGEQYF
13	-	TRBV7-9	-	TRBJ2-4	TGTGCCAGCAGCTTAACCCAGAAAAACATTCAGTACTTC	CASSLTQKNIQYF
15	-	TRBV7-2	-	TRBJ2-3	TGTGCCAGCAGCTCAGAGGGGAAAAGCACAGATACGCAGTATTTT	CASSSEGKSTDTQYF
15	TRBD2	TRBV4-1	-	TRBJ2-7	TGCGCCAGCAGCCTTCAGAGCGGGAGTGGGTACGAGCAGTACTTC	CASSLQSGSGYEQYF
16	-	TRBV2	-	TRBJ2-2	TGTGCCAGCTCGACTAGGCTGATTGCGAACACCGGGGAGCTGTTTTTT	CASSTRLIANTGELFF
17	TRBD1	TRBV4-2	-	TRBJ2-7	TGTGCCAGCAGCCAGGGGACAGGCCCTAGCTCCTACAATGAGCAGTACTTC	CASSQGTGPSSYNEQYF
12	-	TRBV6-5	-	TRBJ2-5	TGTGCCAGCAGCTCTACCGGGAAGACCCAGTACTTC	CASSSTGKTQYF
17	TRBD2	TRBV24-1	-	TRBJ2-5	TGTGCCACCAGTGACAGAGGACTAGCGGAAGTAAGAGAGACCCAGTACTTC	CATSDRGLAEVRETQYF
15	TRBD2	TRBV6-1	-	TRBJ2-7	TGTGCCAGCAGTTGGCCTACTAGCGGAGATTACGAGCAGTACTTC	CASSWPTSGDYEQYF
13	TRBD2	TRBV7-9	-	TRBJ2-5	TGTGCCAGCAGCTTAGGCGGGGGTTGGACCCAGTACTTC	CASSLGGGWTQYF
20	-	TRBV20-1	-	TRBJ1-1	TGCAGTGCTAGAGCTAGGCCCGGAGCGTGGAAGGGACTCCAGAACACTGAAGCTTTCTTT	CSARARPGAWKGLQNTEAFF
12	-	TRBV7-9	-	TRBJ2-1	TGTGCCAGCAGCTACGCCGGAGATGAGCAGTTCTTC	CASSYAGDEQFF
17	-	TRBV28	few	TRBJ2-7	TGTGCCAGCAGTTTAGAAAGCCCGACAGCAACTAGTTACGAGCAGTACTTC	CASSLESPTATSYEQYF
15	TRBD2	TRBV7-9	-	TRBJ2-1	TGTGCCAGCAGCGCGCCCGGGACTAGCGGGACAGAGCAGTTCTTC	CASSAPGTSGTEQFF
16	-	TRBV5-4	-	TRBJ2-1	TGTGCCAGCAGCGGGACGACCGGGACACCATACAATGAGCAGTTCTTC	CASSGTTGTPYNEQFF
14	-	TRBV28	-	TRBJ2-7	TGTGCCAGCAGTTTATTCGGGGGATCTGACGAGCAGTACTTC	CASSLFGGSDEQYF
13	TRBD2	TRBV27	-	TRBJ2-7	TGTGCCTGCAGTTCTAGCGGGATCTACGAGCAGTACTTC	CACSSSGIYEQYF
16	-	TRBV4-1	-	TRBJ2-6	TGCGCCAGCAGCCATCAGGGTAGGTCTAGGGCCAACGTCCTGACTTTC	CASSHQGRSRANVLTF
16	-	TRBV5-1	few	TRBJ2-4	TGCGCCAGCAGCTTGGGCCAGGTGCAGGGGACGGACATTCAGTACTTC	CASSLGQVQGTDIQYF
16	TRBD1	TRBV3-1	few	TRBJ2-7	TGTGCCAGCAGCCCGACCCGGGACAGGGTGTTTTTCGAGCAGTACTTC	CASSPTRDRVFFEQYF
11	TRBD1	TRBV29-1	-	TRBJ2-7	TGCAGCGTGTGGACAGGTTACGAGCAGTACTTC	CSVWTGYEQYF
13	TRBD2	TRBV20-1	-	TRBJ2-3	TGCAGTGCTAGAGATCCCCCCGGACTAGGCAGGTATTTT	CSARDPPGLGRYF
17	TRBD2	TRBV2	once	TRBJ2-5	TGTGCCAGCAGTGATCCCGGGACTAGCGGGAGCGAAAAGACCCAGTACTTC	CASSDPGTSGSEKTQYF
12	TRBD2	TRBV30	-	TRBJ2-7	TGTGCCTGGAGTGAACTAGCGTACGAGCAGTACTTC	CAWSELAYEQYF
15	TRBD2	TRBV11-1	-	TRBJ2-3	TGTGCCAGCAGCCGCGAGGGACTAAGCACAGATACGCAGTATTTT	CASSREGLSTDTQYF